Listed here are 12 T cell receptor beta chains from one sample, sequenced in a study of chemoradiotherapy in HPV16-positive cancers (dated 2022 in TCRdb). Library construction relied on the immunoSEQ multiplex PCR assay. TCRdb obtained this table from immuneACCESS and retained in-frame rearrangements with V and J assigned. These tables miss some clones; where compared with another copy, unresolved V genes account for less than half of the shortfall, and the remainder is unexplained. Present in this sample are tens of thousands of clones, roughly 84% of which were seen just once. The ten most abundant clones make up approximately 5.1% of the sample. Sequenced here: blood, sampled from a patient who underwent chemoradiotherapy. Receptors originate from a human donor with HPV-associated anogenital cancer.

The chain carries TRBV6-1 and TRBJ2-3; no clear D. CDR1 is MNHNS, CDR2 SASEGT, per germline. The CDR3 totals 16 residues. Trimming took 1 base from V and 5 from J, leaving 16 bases between them. Written as DNA, the CDR3 is TGTGCCAGCAGTGAAGTTAGGATAAGTGGCGAAGATACGCAGTATTTT. Amino acids: CASSEVRISGEDTQYF.

This rearrangement joins TRBV11-3 to TRBJ2-1; 7 bases fit TRBD1. CDR1 and CDR2 from the germline V gene are SGHNT and YENEEA. The CDR3 is made up of 15 amino acids. The J segment lost 6 bases and the V segment lost 3 bases, leaving 8 bases of the junction unmatched. Here the CDR3 reads CASSLGDSIGNEQFF. CDR3 coding DNA: TGTGCCAGCAGCTTGGGGGACAGTATTGGCAATGAGCAGTTCTTC.

In nucleotides, the CDR3 is TGCGCCAGCAGCCCTCCGGGCCCACAGACGGAAGCTTTCTTT. It specifies CASSPPGPQTEAFF. This sequence joins TRBV5-1 and TRBJ1-1, with D uncertain. Germline-derived CDR1 and CDR2 are SGHRS and YFSETQ. This CDR3 has 14 residues. V shed 4 bases and J shed 8 bases, with 18 bases lying between them.

The V gene is TRBV7-9, the J gene TRBJ1-2, with unresolved D. This CDR3 has 11 amino acids. V gave up 1 base and J gave up 5 bases, with 2 bases separating them. Germline V gene data show CDR1 as SEHNR and CDR2 as FQNEAQ (reference sequence). Here the CDR3 DNA reads TGTGCCAGCAGCTTAGTTTATGGCTACACCTTC. Its translation is CASSLVYGYTF.

V gene TRBV30 combines with J gene TRBJ1-6; no reliable D call. Germline CDR1 reads GTSNPN; CDR2 reads SVGIG (reference sequence). The CDR3 has 12 residues. Trimming pared 0 bases from V and 9 bases from J, leaving 6 bases between. This CDR3 reads CAWSVQSSPLHF. The CDR3 nucleotides are TGTGCCTGGAGTGTACAAAGTTCACCCCTCCACTTT.

This clone was detected only once. The genes are TRBV7-2 and TRBJ2-1, with 8 bases that match TRBD1. The germline V gene has CDR1 SGHTA and CDR2 FQGNSA. V was pared by 1 base and J by 4 bases, with 3 bases of the junction left unmatched. This CDR3 has 15 residues. The CDR3 spells CASSLEQGVYNEQFF. The CDR3 nucleotides read TGTGCCAGCAGCTTAGAACAGGGGGTTTACAATGAGCAGTTCTTC.

The V and J genes are TRBV27 and TRBJ1-2; possible D gene TRBD1, 6 bases. Germline loops: CDR1 MNHEY, CDR2 SMNVEV (reference sequence). Trimming took 6 bases from V and 4 from J, leaving 12 bases between them. The CDR3 runs 13 residues. CDR3 in amino acids: CASSLGTSYGYTF. DNA for the CDR3: TGTGCCAGCAGCCTCGGGACATCCTATGGCTACACCTTC.

V usage is TRBV25-1 and J usage is TRBJ2-1; tentatively, D is TRBD1 or TRBD2 (5 bases each). The CDR3 is 16 amino acids. Germline values: CDR1 MGHDK, CDR2 SYGVNS. V was pared by 5 bases and J by 5 bases, with 19 bases between. In DNA, the CDR3 is TGTGCCAGCAGTATCGGGACCGCTTCCCTCCACAATGAGCAGTTCTTC. Translation: CASSIGTASLHNEQFF.

The gene calls are TRBV7-2 and TRBJ1-4, with a possible D match to TRBD1 (6 bases). V shed 5 bases and J shed 4 bases, with 17 bases lying between them. Germline V gives CDR1 SGHTA, CDR2 FQGNSA. This CDR3 comprises 16 residues. The CDR3 sequence: CASSPRVDSHNEKLFF. CDR3 nucleotide sequence: TGTGCCAGCAGCCCGCGCGTGGACAGTCATAATGAAAAACTGTTTTTT.

The V gene is TRBV5-6, the J gene TRBJ1-2, with unresolved D. Germline V gene sequence: CDR1 SGHDT, CDR2 YYEEEE. This CDR3 region has 13 residues. V dropped 4 bases and J dropped 8 bases, with 15 bases sitting between them. This CDR3 reads CASSPAKYGGYTF. The CDR3 nucleotides read TGTGCCAGCAGCCCCGCGAAATACGGGGGCTACACCTTC.

This chain connects TRBV5-1 to TRBJ2-3; 16 nucleotides match TRBD2. The ends lost 1 base at V and 4 bases at J; junction bases unmatched: 9. This CDR3 comprises 19 residues. From germline, CDR1 is SGHRS and CDR2 YFSETQ. The CDR3 sequence is CASSLMGLAGGGRPDTQYF. Here the CDR3 DNA reads TGCGCCAGCAGCTTGATGGGACTAGCGGGGGGGGGTCGGCCAGATACGCAGTATTTT.

This sequence joins TRBV2 and TRBJ1-5; 8 bases match TRBD1. The V and J ends lost 1 base and 6 bases, in that order; junction bases with no gene match: 5. The CDR3 contains 15 residues. The germline V gene encodes CDR1 SNHLY and CDR2 FYNNEI. The CDR3 nucleotides read TGTGCCAGCAGTGAAGGGACAGGGAAGGTTCAGCCCCAGCATTTT. Its translation: CASSEGTGKVQPQHF.